This TCR beta chain was recorded in a study of blood T cell repertoires in COVID-19. Study-level background: The study drew acute and convalescent COVID-19 samples from the United States, Italy and Spain. The analysed material was cDNA or gDNA that came from T cells, B-cell-depleted T cells, or PBMCs.

Per the original data handling: Estimates of nucleated cell counts were drawn from the amplification of reference gene primers. Generated by immunoSEQ multiplex PCR, the TCRdb table keeps only in-frame clones and is missing some. V and J calls and clone size follow that table, whereas D and trimming were derived from the DNA. Of some 150,000 clones in the sample, approximately 84% were seen once. The germline CDR1 and CDR2 sequences are DFQATT and SNEGSKA (reference sequence). This CDR3 comprises 11 residues. V lost 6 bases and J lost 3; bases outside the gene matches: 2. Material: peripheral blood. This TCR was sampled from a human donor with acute or convalescent COVID-19. The donor label of this sample is uncertain. The chain uses TRBV20-1 and TRBJ2-7; 7 bases are shared with TRBD1. CDR3 residues: CSAWDSYEQYV. For the CDR3, the DNA is TGCAGTGCCTGGGACAGCTACGAGCAGTACGTC.